Detailed here is one TCR beta chain. The data were taken from a study of blood T cell repertoires in COVID-19. How the authors handled the data: Scientists estimated how many nucleated cells there were by amplifying reference gene primers. Assay: immunoSEQ multiplex PCR; the TCRdb copy retains only in-frame clones and omits some. The DNA gave D and trimming, while V, J and clone size come from that table. This repertoire shows about 95,000 clones, around 87% found once; its top ten account for 15% to 20%. Germline CDR1 and CDR2: SGHRS and YFSETQ. The CDR3 contains 15 residues. V trimming: 2 bases; J trimming: 2 bases; junction bases outside the gene matches: 2.

The clonotype originates from a human donor in a cohort sampled during active COVID-19. Sequences were obtained from peripheral blood. V gene TRBV5-1 combines with J gene TRBJ2-5; TRBD2 matches 11 bases. The CDR3 DNA follows: TGCGCCAGCAGCTTACTAGCGGGGGAACAAGAGACCCAGTACTTC. It specifies CASSLLAGEQETQYF. The full variable domain, completed using reference TRBV5-1 and TRBJ2-5, is KAGVTQTPRYLIKTRGQQVTLSCSPISGHRSVSWYQQTPGQGLQFLFEYFSETQRNKGNFPGRFSGRQFSNSRSEMNVSTLELGDSALYLCASSLLAGEQETQYFGPGTRLLVL.